The following is a TCR beta chain sequence with its context. The data were obtained in a study of blood T cell repertoires in COVID-19. Study overall: Researchers got acute and convalescent COVID-19 samples from the United States, Italy and Spain. Sources were T cells, B-cell-depleted T cells, or PBMCs; the material itself was cDNA or gDNA.

V was shortened by 3 bases and J by 2 bases, with 12 bases between the two germline ends. CDR1 and CDR2 (germline): LGHDT, YNNKEL (reference sequence). The CDR3 extends over 15 amino acids. Per the original methods: Using reference gene primer amplification, nucleated cell counts were estimated. Profiled with immunoSEQ multiplex PCR; TCRdb holds only in-frame clones, not every one. The DNA gave D and trimming, while V, J and clone size come from that table. The sample includes about 380,000 clones, 81% seen only once; the top ten take roughly 1.1%. The rearrangement links TRBV3-1 (or the pseudogene TRBV3-2) to TRBJ2-3, with D possibly being TRBD2 (6 bases). This receptor was identified in a human donor with acute or convalescent COVID-19. The donor label of this sample is uncertain. What was sequenced was peripheral blood. CDR3: CASSHRDSHTDTQYF. The CDR3, as DNA: TGTGCCAGCAGCCACCGGGACTCCCACACAGATACGCAGTATTTT.